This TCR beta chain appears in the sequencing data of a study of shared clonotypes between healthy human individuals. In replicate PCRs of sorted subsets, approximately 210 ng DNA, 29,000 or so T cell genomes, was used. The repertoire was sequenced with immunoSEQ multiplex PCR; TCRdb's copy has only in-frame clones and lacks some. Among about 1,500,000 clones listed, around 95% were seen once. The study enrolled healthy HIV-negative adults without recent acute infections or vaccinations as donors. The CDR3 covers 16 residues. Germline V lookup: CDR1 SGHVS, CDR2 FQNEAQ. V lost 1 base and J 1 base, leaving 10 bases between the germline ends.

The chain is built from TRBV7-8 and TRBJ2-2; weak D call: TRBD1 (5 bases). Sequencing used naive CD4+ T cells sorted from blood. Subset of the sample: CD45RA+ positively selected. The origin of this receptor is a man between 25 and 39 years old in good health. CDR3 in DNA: TGTGCCAGCAGCTTAGTTCCAGACAGGAACACCGGGGAGCTGTTTTTT. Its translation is CASSLVPDRNTGELFF.